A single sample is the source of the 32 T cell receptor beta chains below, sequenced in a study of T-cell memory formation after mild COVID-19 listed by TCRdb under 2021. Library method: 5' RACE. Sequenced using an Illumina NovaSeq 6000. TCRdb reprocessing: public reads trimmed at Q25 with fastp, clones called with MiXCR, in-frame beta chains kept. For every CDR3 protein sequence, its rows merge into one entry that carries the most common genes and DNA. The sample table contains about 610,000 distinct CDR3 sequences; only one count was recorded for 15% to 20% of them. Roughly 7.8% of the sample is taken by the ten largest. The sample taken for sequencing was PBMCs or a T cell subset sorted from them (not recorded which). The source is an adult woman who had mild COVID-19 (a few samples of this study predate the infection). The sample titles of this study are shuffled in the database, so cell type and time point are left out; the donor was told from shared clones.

CDR3 sequence reads: CASSLGVANTDTQYF. The CDR3 coding sequence is TGTGCCAGCAGCTTGGGGGTAGCGAACACAGATACGCAGTATTTT. The chain combines TRBV5-8 with TRBJ2-3; perhaps TRBD2 as D (5 bases). Per germline, CDR1 SGHTS and CDR2 YDEGEE. This CDR3 has 15 residues. The V end was cut by 0 bases, the J end by 2 bases, with 10 bases between.

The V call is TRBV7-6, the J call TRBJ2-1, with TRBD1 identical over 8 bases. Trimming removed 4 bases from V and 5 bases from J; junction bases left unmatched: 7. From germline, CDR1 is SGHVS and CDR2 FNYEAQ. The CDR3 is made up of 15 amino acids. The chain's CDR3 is CASSSRGTGDNEQFF. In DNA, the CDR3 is TGTGCCAGCAGCTCCCGTGGGACAGGAGACAATGAGCAGTTCTTC.

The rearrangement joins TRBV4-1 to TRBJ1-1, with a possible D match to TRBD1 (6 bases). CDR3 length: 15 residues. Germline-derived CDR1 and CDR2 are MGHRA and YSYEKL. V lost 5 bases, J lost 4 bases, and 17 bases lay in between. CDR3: CASSKGGEGGTEAFF. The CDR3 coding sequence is TGCGCCAGCAGCAAGGGGGGGGAGGGCGGCACTGAAGCTTTCTTT.

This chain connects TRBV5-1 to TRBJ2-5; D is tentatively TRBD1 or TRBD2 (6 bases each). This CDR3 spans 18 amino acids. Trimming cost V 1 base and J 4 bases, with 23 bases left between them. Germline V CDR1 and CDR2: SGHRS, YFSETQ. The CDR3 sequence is CASSLWGATDTIIETQYF. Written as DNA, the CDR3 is TGCGCCAGCAGCTTGTGGGGGGCGACGGACACCATAATAGAGACCCAGTACTTC.

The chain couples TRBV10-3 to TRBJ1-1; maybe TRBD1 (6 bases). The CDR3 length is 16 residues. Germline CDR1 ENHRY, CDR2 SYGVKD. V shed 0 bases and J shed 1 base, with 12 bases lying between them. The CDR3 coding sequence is TGTGCCATCAGTGAGTCGACTGTCAGGGGGAACACTGAAGCTTTCTTT. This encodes CAISESTVRGNTEAFF.

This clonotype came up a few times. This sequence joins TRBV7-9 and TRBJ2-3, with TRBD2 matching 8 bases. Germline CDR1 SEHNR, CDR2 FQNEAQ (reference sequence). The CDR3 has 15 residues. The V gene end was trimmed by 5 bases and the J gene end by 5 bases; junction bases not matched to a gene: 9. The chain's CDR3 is CASSQASGSLDTQYF. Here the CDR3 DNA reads TGTGCCAGCAGCCAGGCCAGCGGGAGTCTAGATACGCAGTATTTT.

The CDR3 here is CASVLGRDGYTF. The CDR3 DNA follows: TGTGCCAGCGTACTGGGAAGAGACGGCTACACCTTC. The J gene is TRBJ1-2, the V gene TRBV21-1. TRBV21-1 is a pseudogene. The CDR3 runs to 12 residues.

CDR3: CASSLTQDQPQHF. The CDR3 coding sequence is TGCGCCAGCAGCTTGACCCAGGATCAGCCCCAGCATTTT. The chain joins TRBV5-1 to TRBJ1-5, with D uncertain. CDR1 is SGHRS, CDR2 YFSETQ, per germline. The CDR3 has 13 residues. Trimming took 1 base from V and 5 from J, leaving 7 bases between them.

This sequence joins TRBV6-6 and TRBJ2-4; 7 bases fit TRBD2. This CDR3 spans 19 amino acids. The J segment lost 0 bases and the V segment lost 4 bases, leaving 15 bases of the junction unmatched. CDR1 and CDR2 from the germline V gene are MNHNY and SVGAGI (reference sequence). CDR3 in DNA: TGTGCCAGCAGTTTCCCTAACCGGGGGGAGGGACTAGCCAAAAACATTCAGTACTTC. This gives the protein CASSFPNRGEGLAKNIQYF.

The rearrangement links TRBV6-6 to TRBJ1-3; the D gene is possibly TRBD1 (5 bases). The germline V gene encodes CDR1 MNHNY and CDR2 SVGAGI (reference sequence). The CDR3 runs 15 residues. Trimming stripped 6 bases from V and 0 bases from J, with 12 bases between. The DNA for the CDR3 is TGTGCCAGCAGGGACCCAGGGAGCTCTGGAAACACCATATATTTT. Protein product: CASRDPGSSGNTIYF.

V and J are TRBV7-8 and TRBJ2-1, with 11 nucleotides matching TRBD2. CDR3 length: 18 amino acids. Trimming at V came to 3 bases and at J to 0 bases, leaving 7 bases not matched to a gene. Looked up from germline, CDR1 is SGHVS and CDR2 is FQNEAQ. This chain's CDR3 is CASSFGLAGRSSYNEQFF. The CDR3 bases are TGTGCCAGCAGCTTCGGACTAGCGGGTCGCAGCTCCTACAATGAGCAGTTCTTC.

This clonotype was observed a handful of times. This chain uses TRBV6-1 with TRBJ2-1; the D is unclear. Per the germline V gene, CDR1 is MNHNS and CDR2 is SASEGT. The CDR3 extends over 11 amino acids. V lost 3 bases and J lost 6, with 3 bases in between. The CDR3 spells CASSDVNEQFF. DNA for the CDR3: TGTGCCAGCAGTGACGTCAATGAGCAGTTCTTC.

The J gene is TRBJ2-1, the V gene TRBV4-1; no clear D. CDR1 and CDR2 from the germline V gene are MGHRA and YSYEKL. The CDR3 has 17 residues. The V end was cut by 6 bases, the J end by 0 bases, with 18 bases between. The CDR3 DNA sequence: TGCGCCAGCAGTCGAACAAGACAACTGAGCTCCTACAATGAGCAGTTCTTC. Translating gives CASSRTRQLSSYNEQFF.

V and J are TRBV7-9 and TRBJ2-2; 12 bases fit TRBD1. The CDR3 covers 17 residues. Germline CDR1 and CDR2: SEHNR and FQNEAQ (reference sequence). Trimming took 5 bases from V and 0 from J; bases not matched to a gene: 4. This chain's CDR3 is CASSRDRGLTNTGELFF. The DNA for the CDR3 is TGTGCCAGCAGCCGGGACAGGGGGCTTACGAACACCGGGGAGCTGTTTTTT.

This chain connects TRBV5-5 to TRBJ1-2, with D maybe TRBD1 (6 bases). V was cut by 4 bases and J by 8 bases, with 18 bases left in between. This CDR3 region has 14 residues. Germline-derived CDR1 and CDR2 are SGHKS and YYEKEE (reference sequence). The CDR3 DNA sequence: TGTGCCAGCAGCATTGGGGCAGGGGCCGAGGGCTACACCTTC. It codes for CASSIGAGAEGYTF.

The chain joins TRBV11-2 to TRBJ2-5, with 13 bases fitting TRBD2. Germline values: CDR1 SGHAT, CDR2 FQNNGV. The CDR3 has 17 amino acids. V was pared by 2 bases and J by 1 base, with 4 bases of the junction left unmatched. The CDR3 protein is CASSLRTSGSVQETQYF. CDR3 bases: TGTGCCAGCAGCTTACGGACTAGCGGGAGCGTCCAAGAGACCCAGTACTTC. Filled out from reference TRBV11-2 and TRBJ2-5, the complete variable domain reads EAGVAQSPRYKIIEKRQSVAFWCNPISGHATLYWYQQILGQGPKLLIQFQNNGVVDDSQLPKDRFSAERLKGVDSTLKIQPAKLEDSAVYLCASSLRTSGSVQETQYFGPGTRLLVL.

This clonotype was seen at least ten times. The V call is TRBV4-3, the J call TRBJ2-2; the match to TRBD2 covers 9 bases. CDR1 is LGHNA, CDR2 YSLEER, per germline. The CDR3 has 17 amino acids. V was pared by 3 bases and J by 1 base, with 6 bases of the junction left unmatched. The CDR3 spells CASSHSSGVVNTGELFF. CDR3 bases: TGCGCCAGCAGCCATTCTAGCGGGGTGGTGAACACCGGGGAGCTGTTTTTT.

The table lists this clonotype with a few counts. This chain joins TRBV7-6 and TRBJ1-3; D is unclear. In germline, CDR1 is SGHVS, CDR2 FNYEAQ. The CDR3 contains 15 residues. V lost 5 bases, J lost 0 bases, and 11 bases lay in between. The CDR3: CASSPRWGSGNTIYF. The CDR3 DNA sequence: TGTGCCAGCAGCCCGCGGTGGGGCTCTGGAAACACCATATATTTT.

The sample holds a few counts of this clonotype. The DNA of the CDR3 is TGTGCCAGCAGCTTAAGCTCGGGAGGGCTCACAGATACGCAGTATTTT. Encoded protein: CASSLSSGGLTDTQYF. The chain is built from TRBV11-2 and TRBJ2-3; 8 bases are a match to TRBD2. With 2 bases clipped from V and 2 bases from J, the junction kept 6 bases outside the gene matches. Germline V gene data show CDR1 as SGHAT and CDR2 as FQNNGV. The CDR3 loop spans 16 amino acids.

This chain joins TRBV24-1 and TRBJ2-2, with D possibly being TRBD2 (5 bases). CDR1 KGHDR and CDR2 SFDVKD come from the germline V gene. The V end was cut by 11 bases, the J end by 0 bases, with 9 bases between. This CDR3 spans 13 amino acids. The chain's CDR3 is CAIGDTNTGELFF. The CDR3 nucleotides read TGTGCCATCGGGGATACGAACACCGGGGAGCTGTTTTTT.

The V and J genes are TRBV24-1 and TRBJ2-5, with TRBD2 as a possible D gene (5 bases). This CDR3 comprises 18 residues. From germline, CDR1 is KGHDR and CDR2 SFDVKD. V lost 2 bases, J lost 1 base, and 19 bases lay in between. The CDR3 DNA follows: TGTGCCACCAGTGATTCAGCAGCGGTACCGATTTCCCAAGAGACCCAGTACTTC. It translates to CATSDSAAVPISQETQYF.

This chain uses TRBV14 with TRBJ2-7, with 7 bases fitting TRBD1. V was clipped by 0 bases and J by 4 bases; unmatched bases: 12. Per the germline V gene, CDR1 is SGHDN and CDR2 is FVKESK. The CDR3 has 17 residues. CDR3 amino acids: CASSQDWVGDSAYEQYF. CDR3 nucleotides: TGTGCCAGCAGCCAAGACTGGGTCGGGGACAGCGCATACGAGCAGTACTTC.

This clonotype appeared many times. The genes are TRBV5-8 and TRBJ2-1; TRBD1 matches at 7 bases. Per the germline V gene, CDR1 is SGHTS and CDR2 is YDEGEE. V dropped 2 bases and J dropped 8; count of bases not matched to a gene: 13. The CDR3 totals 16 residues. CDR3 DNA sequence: TGTGCCAGCAGCTTAAACCCGGGACAGCAAGGAGATGAGCAGTTCTTC. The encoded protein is CASSLNPGQQGDEQFF. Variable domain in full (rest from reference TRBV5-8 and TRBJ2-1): EAGVTQSPTHLIKTRGQQATLRCSPISGHTSVYWYQQALGLGLQFLLWYDEGEERNRGNFPPRFSGRQFPNYSSELNVNALELEDSALYLCASSLNPGQQGDEQFFGPGTRLTVL.

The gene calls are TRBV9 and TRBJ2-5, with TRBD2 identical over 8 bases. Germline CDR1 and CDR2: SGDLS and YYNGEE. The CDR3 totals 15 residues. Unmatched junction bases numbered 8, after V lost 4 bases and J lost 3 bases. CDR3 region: CASSLVSGIEETQYF. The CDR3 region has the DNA TGTGCCAGCAGCCTCGTTAGCGGGATAGAAGAGACCCAGTACTTC.

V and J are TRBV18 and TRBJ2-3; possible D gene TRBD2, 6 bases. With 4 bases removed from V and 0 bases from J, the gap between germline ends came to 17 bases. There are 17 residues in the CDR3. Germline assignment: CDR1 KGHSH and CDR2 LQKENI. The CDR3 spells CASSLQPRGTSTDTQYF. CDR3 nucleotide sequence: TGTGCCAGCTCACTACAACCCCGGGGGACTAGCACAGATACGCAGTATTTT. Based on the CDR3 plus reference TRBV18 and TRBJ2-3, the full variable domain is NAGVMQNPRHLVRRRGQEARLRCSPMKGHSHVYWYRQLPEEGLKFMVYLQKENIIDESGMPKERFSAEFPKEGPSILRIQQVVRGDSAAYFCASSLQPRGTSTDTQYFGPGTRLTVL.

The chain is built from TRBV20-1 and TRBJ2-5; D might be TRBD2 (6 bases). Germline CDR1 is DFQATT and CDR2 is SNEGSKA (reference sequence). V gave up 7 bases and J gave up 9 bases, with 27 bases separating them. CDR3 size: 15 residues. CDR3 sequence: CSGQGSGSTSRAQYF. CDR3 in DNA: TGCAGTGGGCAGGGAAGCGGGTCCACCAGCAGGGCCCAGTACTTC.

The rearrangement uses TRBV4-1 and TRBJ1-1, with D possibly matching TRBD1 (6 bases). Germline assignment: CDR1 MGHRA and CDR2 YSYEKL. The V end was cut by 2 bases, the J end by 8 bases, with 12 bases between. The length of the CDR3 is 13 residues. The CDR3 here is CASSQIGGSEAFF. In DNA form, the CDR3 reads TGCGCCAGCAGCCAAATCGGGGGCTCGGAAGCTTTCTTT.

The CDR3 nucleotides read TGCGCCAGCAGCTTAGAGCCCGGGATAGACATTCAGTACTTC. Protein product: CASSLEPGIDIQYF. The genes are TRBV4-1 and TRBJ2-4, with a tentative D call TRBD2 (5 bases). The CDR3 runs to 14 residues. Germline V CDR1 and CDR2: MGHRA, YSYEKL. Between the trimmed V and J ends, which lost 5 bases and 8 bases, there was a span of 16 bases.

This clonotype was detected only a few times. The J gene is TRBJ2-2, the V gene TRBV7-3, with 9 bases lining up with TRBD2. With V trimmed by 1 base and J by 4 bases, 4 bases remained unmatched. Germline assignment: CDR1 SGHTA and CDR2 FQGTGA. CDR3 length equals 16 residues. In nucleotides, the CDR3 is TGTGCCAGCAGCTTAATGGGGACTAGCATCACCGGGGAGCTGTTTTTT. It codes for CASSLMGTSITGELFF.

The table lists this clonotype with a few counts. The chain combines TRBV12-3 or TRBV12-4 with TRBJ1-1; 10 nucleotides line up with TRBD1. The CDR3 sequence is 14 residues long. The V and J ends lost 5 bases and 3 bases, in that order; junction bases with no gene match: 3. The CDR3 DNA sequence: TGTGCCAGCAGTAACGGGACAGGGGACACTGAAGCTTTCTTT. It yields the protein CASSNGTGDTEAFF.

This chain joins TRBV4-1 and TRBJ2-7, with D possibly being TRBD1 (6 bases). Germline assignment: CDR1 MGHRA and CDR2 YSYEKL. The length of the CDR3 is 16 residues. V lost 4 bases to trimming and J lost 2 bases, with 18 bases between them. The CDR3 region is CASSRLPGQGTYEQYF. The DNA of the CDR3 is TGCGCCAGCAGCCGCTTGCCGGGACAAGGAACCTACGAGCAGTACTTC.

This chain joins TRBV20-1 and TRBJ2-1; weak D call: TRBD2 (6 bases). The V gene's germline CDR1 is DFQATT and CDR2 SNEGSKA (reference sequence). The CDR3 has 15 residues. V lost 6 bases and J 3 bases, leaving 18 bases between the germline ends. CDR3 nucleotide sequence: TGCAGTGCCATACCCCGTCTAGCGCACTACAATGAGCAGTTCTTC. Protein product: CSAIPRLAHYNEQFF.